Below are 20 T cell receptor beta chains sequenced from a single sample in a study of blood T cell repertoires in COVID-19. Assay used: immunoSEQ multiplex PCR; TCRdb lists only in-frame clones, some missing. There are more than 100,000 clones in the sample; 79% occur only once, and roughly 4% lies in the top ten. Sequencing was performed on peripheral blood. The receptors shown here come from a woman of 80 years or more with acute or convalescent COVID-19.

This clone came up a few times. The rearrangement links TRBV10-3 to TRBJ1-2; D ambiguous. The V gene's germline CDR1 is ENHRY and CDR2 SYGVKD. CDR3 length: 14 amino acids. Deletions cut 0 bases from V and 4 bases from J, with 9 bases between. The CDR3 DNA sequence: TGTGCCATCAGTGAGTCGGGCAGAAGCTATGGCTACACCTTC. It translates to CAISESGRSYGYTF.

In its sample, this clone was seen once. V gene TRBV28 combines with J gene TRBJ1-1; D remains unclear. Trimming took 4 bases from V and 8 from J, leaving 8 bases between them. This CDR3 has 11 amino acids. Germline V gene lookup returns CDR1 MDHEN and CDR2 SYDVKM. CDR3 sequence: CASSYAGEAFF. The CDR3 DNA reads TGTGCCAGCAGTTACGCGGGCGAAGCTTTCTTT.

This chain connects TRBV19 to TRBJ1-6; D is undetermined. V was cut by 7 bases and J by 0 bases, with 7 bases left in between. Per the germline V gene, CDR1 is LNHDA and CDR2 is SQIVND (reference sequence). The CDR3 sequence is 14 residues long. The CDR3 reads CASTESSYNSPLHF. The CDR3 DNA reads TGTGCCAGTACTGAGAGCTCCTATAATTCACCCCTCCACTTT.

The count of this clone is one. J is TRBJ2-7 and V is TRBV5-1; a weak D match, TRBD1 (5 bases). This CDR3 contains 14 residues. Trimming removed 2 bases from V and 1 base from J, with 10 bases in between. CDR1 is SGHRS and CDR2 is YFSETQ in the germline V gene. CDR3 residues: CASSLQVPSYEQYF. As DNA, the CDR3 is TGCGCCAGCAGCTTACAGGTGCCATCCTACGAGCAGTACTTC.

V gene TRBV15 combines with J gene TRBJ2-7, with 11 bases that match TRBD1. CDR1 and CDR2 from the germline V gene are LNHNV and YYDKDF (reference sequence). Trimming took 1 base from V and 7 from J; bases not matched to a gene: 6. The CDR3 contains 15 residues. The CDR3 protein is CATSRGGTGGGEQYF. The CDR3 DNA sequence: TGTGCCACCAGCAGAGGGGGGACAGGGGGAGGTGAGCAGTACTTC.

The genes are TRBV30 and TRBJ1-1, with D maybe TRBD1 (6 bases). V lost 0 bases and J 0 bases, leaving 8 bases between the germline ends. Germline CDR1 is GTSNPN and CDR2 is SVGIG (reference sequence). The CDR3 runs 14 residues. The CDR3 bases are TGTGCCTGGAGTGTCAACAGGGTGAACACTGAAGCTTTCTTT. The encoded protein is CAWSVNRVNTEAFF. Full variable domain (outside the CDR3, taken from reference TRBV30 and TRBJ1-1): SQTIHQWPATLVQPVGSPLSLECTVEGTSNPNLYWYRQAAGRGLQLLFYSVGIGQISSEVPQNLSASRPQDRQFILSSKKLLLSDSGFYLCAWSVNRVNTEAFFGQGTRLTVV.

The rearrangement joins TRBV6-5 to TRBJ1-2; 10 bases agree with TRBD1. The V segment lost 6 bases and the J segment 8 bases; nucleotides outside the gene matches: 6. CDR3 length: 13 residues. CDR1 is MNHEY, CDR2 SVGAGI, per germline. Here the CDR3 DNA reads TGTGCCAGCAGCCTCGGGACAGGGGACGGCTACACCTTC. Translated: CASSLGTGDGYTF.

The DNA for the CDR3 is TGCGCCAGCAGCGATCGGGACAGCTCCTACGAGCAGTACTTC. The encoded protein is CASSDRDSSYEQYF. The V gene is TRBV10-2, the J gene TRBJ2-7; 7 nucleotides line up with TRBD1. Germline CDR1 is WSHSY and CDR2 is SAAADI. Trimming removed 6 bases from V and 0 bases from J; junction bases left unmatched: 5. This CDR3 has 14 amino acids.

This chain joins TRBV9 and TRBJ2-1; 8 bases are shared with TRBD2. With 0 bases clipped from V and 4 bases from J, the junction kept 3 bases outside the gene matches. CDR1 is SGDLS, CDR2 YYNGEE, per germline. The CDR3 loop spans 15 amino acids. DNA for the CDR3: TGTGCCAGCAGCGTAGTCGGGACTAGATACAATGAGCAGTTCTTC. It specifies CASSVVGTRYNEQFF.

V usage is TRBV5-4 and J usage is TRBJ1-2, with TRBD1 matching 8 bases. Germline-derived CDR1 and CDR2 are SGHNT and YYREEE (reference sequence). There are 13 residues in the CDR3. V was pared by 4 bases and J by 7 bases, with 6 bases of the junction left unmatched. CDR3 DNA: TGTGCCAGCAGCCGGACAGGGTTGGGTGGCTACACCTTC. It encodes CASSRTGLGGYTF.

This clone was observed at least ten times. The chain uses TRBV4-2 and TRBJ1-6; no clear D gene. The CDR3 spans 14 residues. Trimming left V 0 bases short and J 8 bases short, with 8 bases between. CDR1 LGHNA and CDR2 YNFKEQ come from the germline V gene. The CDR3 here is CASSQDRGYSPLHF. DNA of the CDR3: TGTGCCAGCAGCCAAGATCGGGGATATTCACCCCTCCACTTT.

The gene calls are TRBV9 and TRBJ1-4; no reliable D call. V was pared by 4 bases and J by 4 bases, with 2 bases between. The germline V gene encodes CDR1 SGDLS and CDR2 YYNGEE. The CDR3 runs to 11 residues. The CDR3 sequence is CASSLNEKLFF. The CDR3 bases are TGTGCCAGCAGCCTTAATGAAAAACTGTTTTTT.

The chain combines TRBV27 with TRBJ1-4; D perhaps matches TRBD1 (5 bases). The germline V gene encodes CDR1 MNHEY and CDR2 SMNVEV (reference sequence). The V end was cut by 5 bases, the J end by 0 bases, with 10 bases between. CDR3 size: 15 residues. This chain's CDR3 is CASSLTGATNEKLFF. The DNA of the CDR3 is TGTGCCAGCAGTCTTACAGGTGCAACTAATGAAAAACTGTTTTTT.

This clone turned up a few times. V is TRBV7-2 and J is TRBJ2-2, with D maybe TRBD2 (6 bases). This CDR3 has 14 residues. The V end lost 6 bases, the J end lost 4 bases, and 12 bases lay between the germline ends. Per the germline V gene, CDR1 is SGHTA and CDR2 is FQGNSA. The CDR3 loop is CASRIGGFTGELFF. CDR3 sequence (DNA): TGTGCCAGCAGGATTGGGGGGTTCACCGGGGAGCTGTTTTTT.

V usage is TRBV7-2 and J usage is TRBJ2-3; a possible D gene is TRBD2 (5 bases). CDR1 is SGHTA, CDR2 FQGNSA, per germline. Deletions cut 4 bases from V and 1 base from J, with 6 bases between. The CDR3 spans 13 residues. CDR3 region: CASSSGGTDTQYF. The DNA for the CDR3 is TGTGCCAGCAGCTCCGGGGGCACAGATACGCAGTATTTT.

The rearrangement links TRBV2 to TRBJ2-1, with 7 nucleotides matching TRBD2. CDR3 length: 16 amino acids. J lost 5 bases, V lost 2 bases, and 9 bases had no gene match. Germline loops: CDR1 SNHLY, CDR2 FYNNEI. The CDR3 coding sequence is TGTGCCAGCAGTGAAACGAGGAGCGGGGACCACAATGAGCAGTTCTTC. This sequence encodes CASSETRSGDHNEQFF.

CDR3 residues: CASSLGFSWGKVGGEKLFF. CDR3 DNA: TGTGCCAGCAGCTTAGGGTTTTCGTGGGGCAAGGTCGGGGGTGAAAAACTGTTTTTT. V gene TRBV7-9 combines with J gene TRBJ1-4, with D tentatively TRBD1 (5 bases). V lost 1 base, J lost 7 bases, and 25 bases lay in between. The germline V gene has CDR1 SEHNR and CDR2 FQNEAQ (reference sequence). There are 19 residues in the CDR3.

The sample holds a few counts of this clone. CDR3 amino acids: CASSYGIAGYTDTQYF. In DNA, the CDR3 is TGTGCCAGCAGTTACGGGATAGCGGGGTACACAGATACGCAGTATTTT. This chain joins TRBV6-2 or TRBV6-3 and TRBJ2-3; 8 bases map to TRBD2. Trimming removed 2 bases from V and 2 bases from J; junction bases left unmatched: 6. The CDR3 is 16 residues long. Germline loops: CDR1 MNHEY, CDR2 SVGEGT.

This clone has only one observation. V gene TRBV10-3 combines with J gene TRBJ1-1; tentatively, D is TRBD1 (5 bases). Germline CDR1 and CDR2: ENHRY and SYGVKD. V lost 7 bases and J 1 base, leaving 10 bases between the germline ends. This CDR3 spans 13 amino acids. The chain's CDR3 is CAITPGGNTEAFF. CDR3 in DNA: TGTGCCATCACGCCCGGGGGGAACACTGAAGCTTTCTTT.

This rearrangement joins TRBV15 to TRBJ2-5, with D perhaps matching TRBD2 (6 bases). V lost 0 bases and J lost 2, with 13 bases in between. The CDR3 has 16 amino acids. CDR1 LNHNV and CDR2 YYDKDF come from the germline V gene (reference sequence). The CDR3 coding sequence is TGTGCCACCAGCAGAGATGGGGGGTTTTCACAAGAGACCCAGTACTTC. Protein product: CATSRDGGFSQETQYF.